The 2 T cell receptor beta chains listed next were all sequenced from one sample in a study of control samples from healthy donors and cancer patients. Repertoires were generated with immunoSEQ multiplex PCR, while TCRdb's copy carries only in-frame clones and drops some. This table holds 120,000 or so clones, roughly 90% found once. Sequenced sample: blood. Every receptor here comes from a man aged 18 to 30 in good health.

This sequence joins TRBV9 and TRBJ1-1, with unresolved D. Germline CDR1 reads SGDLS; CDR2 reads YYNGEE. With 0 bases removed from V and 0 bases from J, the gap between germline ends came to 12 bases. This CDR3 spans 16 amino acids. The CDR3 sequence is CASSVVDTNLNTEAFF. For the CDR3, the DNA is TGTGCCAGCAGCGTAGTAGACACCAATTTGAACACTGAAGCTTTCTTT.

CDR3 DNA: TGTGCCAGCAGCTTAGTAAGGGGCGTCCCTCTTCAGAACACTGAAGCTTTCTTT. Its translation is CASSLVRGVPLQNTEAFF. The gene calls are TRBV7-6 and TRBJ1-1; a possible D gene is TRBD1 (5 bases). This CDR3 is built from 18 residues. Between the trimmed V and J ends, which lost 1 base and 1 base, there was a span of 19 bases. The V gene's germline CDR1 is SGHVS and CDR2 FNYEAQ.